This is a list of T cell receptor beta chains from one sample in a study of blood T cell repertoires in COVID-19. This table comes from immunoSEQ multiplex PCR, and its TCRdb copy is limited to in-frame clones, with some not included. The sample yields 65,000 to 95,000 clones, 88% seen once. Sequencing input: peripheral blood. These receptors were taken from a man aged 70-80 years with acute or convalescent COVID-19. CDR3s include the opening cysteine and the closing phenylalanine or tryptophan. Fields, in order: D gene, clone size, V gene, J gene, CDR3 protein, CDR3 DNA. D genes are given only for firm matches. Only some rows state a clone size, as once, few, many or a class for expanded clones.

D: .; size: .; V: TRBV27; J: TRBJ2-7; CDR3: CASSPFPPRAQYEQYF; DNA: TGTGCCAGCAGTCCCTTCCCCCCCAGGGCCCAGTACGAGCAGTACTTC
D: .; size: few; V: TRBV24-1; J: TRBJ1-5; CDR3: CATSGGANQPQHF; DNA: TGTGCCACCAGTGGTGGGGCCAATCAGCCCCAGCATTTT
D: .; size: .; V: TRBV7-2; J: TRBJ1-6; CDR3: CASTQGLRSPLHF; DNA: TGTGCCAGCACTCAGGGTCTCCGTTCACCCCTCCACTTT
D: TRBD2; size: .; V: TRBV7-8; J: TRBJ2-1; CDR3: CASSLLAGAYNEQFF; DNA: TGTGCCAGCAGCTTACTAGCGGGGGCCTACAATGAGCAGTTCTTC
D: .; size: .; V: TRBV28; J: TRBJ2-7; CDR3: CASSLNVFSGKGYEQYF; DNA: TGTGCCAGCAGTTTAAATGTGTTCTCGGGGAAAGGCTACGAGCAGTACTTC
D: .; size: few; V: TRBV2; J: TRBJ1-1; CDR3: CASTRLTLNTEAFF; DNA: TGTGCCAGCACCCGTCTGACATTGAACACTGAAGCTTTCTTT
D: .; size: once; V: TRBV2; J: TRBJ1-3; CDR3: CASRQAAGGNTIYF; DNA: TGTGCCAGCAGGCAAGCAGCGGGAGGAAACACCATATATTTT
D: TRBD1; size: .; V: TRBV3-1/TRBV3-2; J: TRBJ2-3; CDR3: CASSQIRQGRSDTQYF; DNA: TGTGCCAGCAGCCAAATACGACAGGGTCGGTCGGATACGCAGTATTTT
D: .; size: .; V: TRBV10-3; J: TRBJ2-1; CDR3: CAMGDNYNEQFF; DNA: TGTGCCATGGGGGACAACTACAATGAGCAGTTCTTC
D: .; size: once; V: TRBV6-2/TRBV6-3; J: TRBJ1-3; CDR3: CASSRPTGSSGNTIYF; DNA: TGTGCCAGCAGCCGGCCTACAGGGAGCTCTGGAAACACCATATATTTT
D: .; size: .; V: TRBV27; J: TRBJ2-7; CDR3: CASRTNTGLSYEQYF; DNA: TGTGCCAGCAGGACAAATACAGGGTTATCTTACGAGCAGTACTTC
D: .; size: .; V: TRBV30; J: TRBJ2-7; CDR3: CAWKVGGYEQYF; DNA: TGTGCCTGGAAGGTGGGGGGCTACGAGCAGTACTTC
D: TRBD1; size: .; V: TRBV18; J: TRBJ1-6; CDR3: CASSPTGNNSPLHF; DNA: TGTGCCAGCTCACCGACAGGGAATAATTCACCCCTCCACTTT
D: TRBD2; size: .; V: TRBV6-2/TRBV6-3; J: TRBJ2-1; CDR3: CASSLAGGFYNEQFF; DNA: TGTGCCAGCAGCTTAGCGGGGGGGTTCTACAATGAGCAGTTCTTC
D: TRBD2; size: .; V: TRBV9; J: TRBJ2-1; CDR3: CASSPPGGYNEQFF; DNA: TGTGCCAGCAGCCCCCCGGGAGGGTACAATGAGCAGTTCTTC
D: TRBD2; size: once; V: TRBV14; J: TRBJ2-7; CDR3: CASSHRTSGMGEQYF; DNA: TGTGCCAGCAGCCATCGGACTAGCGGGATGGGGGAGCAGTACTTC
D: .; size: .; V: TRBV6-5; J: TRBJ2-7; CDR3: CASSSGSPPYEQYF; DNA: TGTGCCAGCAGTTCCGGGAGCCCCCCCTACGAGCAGTACTTC
D: .; size: .; V: TRBV19; J: TRBJ2-5; CDR3: CASSDDTWGPQETQYF; DNA: TGTGCCAGTAGCGACGATACCTGGGGCCCCCAAGAGACCCAGTACTTC
D: .; size: .; V: TRBV29-1; J: TRBJ2-1; CDR3: CSAPLSIREQFF; DNA: TGCAGCGCTCCCCTTAGTATCCGTGAGCAGTTCTTC
D: TRBD1; size: .; V: TRBV4-1; J: TRBJ2-2; CDR3: CASSRTGDIGELFF; DNA: TGCGCCAGCAGCCGGACAGGAGATATCGGGGAGCTGTTTTTT
D: TRBD2; size: .; V: TRBV2; J: TRBJ2-3; CDR3: CASKLAEGTDTQYF; DNA: TGTGCCAGCAAACTAGCGGAAGGCACAGATACGCAGTATTTT
D: .; size: .; V: TRBV11-3; J: TRBJ2-2; CDR3: CASSLTAGELFF; DNA: TGTGCCAGCAGCTTAACTGCCGGGGAGCTGTTTTTT
D: .; size: .; V: TRBV6-5; J: TRBJ2-5; CDR3: CASRRPTGTQYF; DNA: TGTGCCAGCAGAAGACCTACAGGGACCCAGTACTTC
D: .; size: .; V: TRBV5-1; J: TRBJ2-7; CDR3: CASSLGQFYEQYF; DNA: TGCGCCAGCAGCTTGGGCCAGTTCTACGAGCAGTACTTC
D: .; size: .; V: TRBV12-5; J: TRBJ2-3; CDR3: CASGSDETSLKTDTQYF; DNA: TGTGCTAGTGGTTCGGACGAAACTAGCTTAAAGACGGATACGCAGTATTTT
D: .; size: .; V: TRBV5-1; J: TRBJ2-7; CDR3: CASSLLGSSYEQYF; DNA: TGCGCCAGCAGCTTGCTGGGGAGCTCCTACGAGCAGTACTTC
D: TRBD2; size: .; V: TRBV11-2; J: TRBJ2-1; CDR3: CASSWTHRGDNEQFF; DNA: TGTGCCAGCAGCTGGACTCATCGGGGGGACAATGAGCAGTTCTTC
D: TRBD2; size: few; V: TRBV19; J: TRBJ2-3; CDR3: CASSIGTSGKTDTQYF; DNA: TGTGCCAGTAGTATAGGGACTAGCGGGAAGACAGATACGCAGTATTTT
D: TRBD1; size: .; V: TRBV7-6; J: TRBJ1-3; CDR3: CASSSTGGSGNTIYF; DNA: TGTGCCAGCAGCTCAACAGGGGGCTCTGGAAACACCATATATTTT
D: TRBD1; size: once; V: TRBV5-1; J: TRBJ2-7; CDR3: CASSWGQANYEQYF; DNA: TGCGCCAGCAGCTGGGGACAGGCAAACTACGAGCAGTACTTC
D: .; size: .; V: TRBV11-3; J: TRBJ2-2; CDR3: CASTGGSNTGELFF; DNA: TGTGCCAGCACCGGGGGATCGAACACCGGGGAGCTGTTTTTT
D: TRBD1; size: .; V: TRBV19; J: TRBJ2-3; CDR3: CASSSRQGTMDTQYF; DNA: TGTGCCAGTAGTTCCAGACAGGGAACTATGGATACGCAGTATTTT
D: .; size: .; V: TRBV27; J: TRBJ2-1; CDR3: CASSLWTDNEQFF; DNA: TGTGCCAGCAGCCTCTGGACAGACAATGAGCAGTTCTTC
D: TRBD1; size: .; V: TRBV7-9; J: TRBJ1-1; CDR3: CASSIILPGQDEAFF; DNA: TGTGCCAGCAGCATAATCCTACCGGGACAGGATGAAGCTTTCTTT
D: .; size: .; V: TRBV21-1; J: TRBJ2-7; CDR3: CASSLRAGGNHEQYF; DNA: TGTGCCAGCAGTCTACGAGCAGGGGGGAACCACGAGCAGTACTTC
D: .; size: few; V: TRBV5-1; J: TRBJ2-7; CDR3: CASSASGQVYEQYF; DNA: TGCGCCAGCTCCGCCAGTGGGCAGGTCTACGAGCAGTACTTC
D: TRBD1; size: .; V: TRBV10-3; J: TRBJ1-1; CDR3: CAISVNRDREAFF; DNA: TGTGCCATCAGTGTCAACCGGGACAGGGAAGCTTTCTTT
D: .; size: .; V: TRBV6-5; J: TRBJ1-2; CDR3: CASSYSTLVGDYGYTF; DNA: TGTGCCAGCAGTTACTCGACTCTCGTAGGCGACTATGGCTACACCTTC
D: .; size: .; V: TRBV15; J: TRBJ1-4; CDR3: CATSRGAGVGEKLFF; DNA: TGTGCCACCAGCAGAGGAGCAGGGGTTGGTGAAAAACTGTTTTTT
D: .; size: few; V: TRBV28; J: TRBJ1-5; CDR3: CASSQYGGLNQPQHF; DNA: TGTGCCAGCAGTCAATACGGGGGTTTGAATCAGCCCCAGCATTTT
D: .; size: .; V: TRBV6-2/TRBV6-3; J: TRBJ1-1; CDR3: CASSWGGTEAFF; DNA: TGTGCCAGCAGTTGGGGGGGCACTGAAGCTTTCTTT
D: TRBD2; size: .; V: TRBV3-1/TRBV3-2; J: TRBJ2-3; CDR3: CASSSRTSAITDTQYF; DNA: TGTGCCAGCAGCAGTCGGACTAGCGCGATCACAGATACGCAGTATTTT
D: TRBD2; size: .; V: TRBV10-1; J: TRBJ2-7; CDR3: CASSEYPAGVREQYF; DNA: TGCGCCAGCAGTGAGTATCCAGCGGGAGTTCGTGAGCAGTACTTC
D: .; size: .; V: TRBV6-6; J: TRBJ2-5; CDR3: CASSRQNQETQYF; DNA: TGTGCCAGCAGCCGACAGAACCAAGAGACCCAGTACTTC
D: TRBD1; size: .; V: TRBV9; J: TRBJ1-2; CDR3: CASSVAGGNYGYTF; DNA: TGTGCCAGCAGCGTAGCAGGGGGCAACTATGGCTACACCTTC
D: TRBD1; size: .; V: TRBV18; J: TRBJ2-2; CDR3: CASSRPGTGGIGELFF; DNA: TGTGCCAGCTCCCGCCCCGGGACAGGGGGCATCGGGGAGCTGTTTTTT
D: TRBD1; size: .; V: TRBV6-4; J: TRBJ1-6; CDR3: CASRGDSPNSPLHF; DNA: TGTGCCAGCAGGGGGGACAGCCCAAACTCACCCCTCCACTTT
D: TRBD1; size: .; V: TRBV27; J: TRBJ1-5; CDR3: CASRPTGKGNQPQHF; DNA: TGTGCCAGCAGACCGACAGGGAAAGGCAATCAGCCCCAGCATTTT
D: TRBD1; size: .; V: TRBV3-1/TRBV3-2; J: TRBJ2-7; CDR3: CASARTGNSYEQYF; DNA: TGTGCCAGCGCCCGGACAGGGAACTCCTACGAGCAGTACTTC
D: .; size: .; V: TRBV3-1/TRBV3-2; J: TRBJ1-1; CDR3: CASSQETGGTEAFF; DNA: TGTGCCAGCAGCCAAGAGACCGGGGGCACTGAAGCTTTCTTT